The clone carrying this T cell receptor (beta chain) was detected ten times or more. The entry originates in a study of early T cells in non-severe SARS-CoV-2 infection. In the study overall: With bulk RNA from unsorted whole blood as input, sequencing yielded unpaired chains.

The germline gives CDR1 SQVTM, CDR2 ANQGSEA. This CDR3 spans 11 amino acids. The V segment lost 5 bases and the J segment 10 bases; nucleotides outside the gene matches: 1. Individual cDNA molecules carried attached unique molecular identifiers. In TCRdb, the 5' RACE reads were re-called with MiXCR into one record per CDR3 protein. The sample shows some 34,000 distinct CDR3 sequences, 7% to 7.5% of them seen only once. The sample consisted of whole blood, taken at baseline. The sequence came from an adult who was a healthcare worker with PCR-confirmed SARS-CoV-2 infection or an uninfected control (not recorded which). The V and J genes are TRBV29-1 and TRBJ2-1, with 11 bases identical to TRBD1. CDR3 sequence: CSVRDRGEQFF. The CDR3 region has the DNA TGCAGCGTTAGGGACAGGGGGGAGCAGTTCTTC.